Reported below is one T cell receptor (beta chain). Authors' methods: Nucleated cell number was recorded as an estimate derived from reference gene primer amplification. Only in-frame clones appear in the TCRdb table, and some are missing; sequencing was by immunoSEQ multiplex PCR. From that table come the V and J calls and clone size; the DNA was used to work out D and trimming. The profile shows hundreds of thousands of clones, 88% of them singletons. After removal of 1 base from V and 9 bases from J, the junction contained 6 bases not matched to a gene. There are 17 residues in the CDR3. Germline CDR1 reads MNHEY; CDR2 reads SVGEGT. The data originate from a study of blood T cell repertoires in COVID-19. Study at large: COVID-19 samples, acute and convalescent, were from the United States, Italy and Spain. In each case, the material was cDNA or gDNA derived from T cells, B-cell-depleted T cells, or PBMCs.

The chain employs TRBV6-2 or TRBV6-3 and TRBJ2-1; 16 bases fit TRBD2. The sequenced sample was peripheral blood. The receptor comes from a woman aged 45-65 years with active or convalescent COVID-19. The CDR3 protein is CASSYYGTSGRASEQFF. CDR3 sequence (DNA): TGTGCCAGCAGTTACTACGGGACTAGCGGGAGGGCCAGTGAGCAGTTCTTC.